The present T cell receptor (beta chain) was sequenced within a study of cytomegalovirus exposure and HLA in healthy donors. General study findings and limits: Later work found that TCR association rates differed between HLA loci; DRB1 had the most and HLA-C the fewest. In the analysis, some V segments, TRBV6-2 and TRBV6-3 included, were excluded as indistinguishable. In a later analysis, V- and J-gene trimming of beta chains associated with a DCLRE1C missense variant, replicated independently.

The CDR3 has 16 residues. The junction had 7 bases not matched to a gene; V was cut back by 3 bases and J by 4 bases. Germline V gives CDR1 LNHDA, CDR2 SQIVND (reference sequence). The PCR ran on 60 Vbeta and 13 Jbeta primers. Some clones are missing from TCRdb's copy, which holds only in-frame ones; the method was immunoSEQ multiplex PCR. The data hold about 130,000 clones, with 65% to 80% observed a single time. Turning to this clone: Its antigen is still unknown.

The rearrangement joins TRBV19 to TRBJ2-3, with 10 nucleotides matching TRBD2. The clonotype comes from a woman in her 40s in good health and CMV-seronegative. Sequenced input: PBMCs. The CDR3 coding sequence is TGTGCCAGTAGTATTACCAGCGGGAGGGCCTCAGATACGCAGTATTTT. Residues: CASSITSGRASDTQYF.